The clone carrying this T cell receptor (beta chain) was observed at least ten times. Its antigen is still unknown. Preparation of TCR beta libraries was done by quantitative 5'-RACE with molecular barcodes. MiXCR, run by TCRdb on the 5' RACE reads, gives a single entry per CDR3 protein. The sample has around 540,000 distinct CDR3 sequences, 9.5% to 15% seen once; the top ten hold 6.5% to 7%. The sample is drawn from a study of CD8 T cells in ankylosing spondylitis. Whole-study results and caveats: Disease-associated clones were CD8+ and fairly uncommon in peripheral blood. Roughly eight highly homologous variants made up a TCR beta motif that seemed to typify ankylosing spondylitis blood. Some of the motif variants had earlier been found in reactive arthritis patients' fluid and blood. It was reported that disease-linked clones were significantly enriched in matched ankylosing spondylitis synovial fluid.

Germline V gene lookup returns CDR1 KGHSH and CDR2 LQKENI. This CDR3 comprises 16 residues. The junction had 7 bases not matched to a gene; V was cut back by 2 bases and J by 3 bases. The J gene is TRBJ2-3, the V gene TRBV18, with 8 positions matching TRBD1. The sequencing sample was made of blood, either unsorted or a sorted T cell fraction (not recorded which). The sequence derives from a male donor with ankylosing spondylitis. The CDR3 coding sequence is TGTGCCAGCTCACCATACATGGACAGGGCTACAGATACGCAGTATTTT. Translated, it gives CASSPYMDRATDTQYF.